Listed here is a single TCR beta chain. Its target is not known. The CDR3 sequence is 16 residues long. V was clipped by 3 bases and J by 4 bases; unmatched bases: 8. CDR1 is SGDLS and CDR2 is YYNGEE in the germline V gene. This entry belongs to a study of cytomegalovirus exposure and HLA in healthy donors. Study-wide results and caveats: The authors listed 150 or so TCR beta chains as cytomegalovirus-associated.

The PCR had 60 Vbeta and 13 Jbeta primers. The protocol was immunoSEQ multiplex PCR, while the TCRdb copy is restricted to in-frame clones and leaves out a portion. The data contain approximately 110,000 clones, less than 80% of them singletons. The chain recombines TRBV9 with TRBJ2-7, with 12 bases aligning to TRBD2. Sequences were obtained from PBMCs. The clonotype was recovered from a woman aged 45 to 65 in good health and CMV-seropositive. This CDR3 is CASSAPSGRAGYEQYF. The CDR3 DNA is TGTGCCAGCAGCGCCCCTAGCGGGAGGGCCGGTTACGAGCAGTACTTC.